A selection of T cell receptor beta chains follows, all from one sample in a study of response to subunit inactivated influenza vaccine. TCRdb processed the RT-PCR reads anew with MiXCR; each CDR3 protein has one entry. This table holds about 500,000 distinct CDR3 sequences, under 15% found once. Sequencing was performed on PBMCs from blood, taken roughly 48 days after vaccination. The source of these receptors is a man aged 45 to 65 who received an inactivated influenza vaccine. CDR3s include the opening cysteine and the closing phenylalanine or tryptophan. D genes are given only for firm matches. Expanded clones are given a class, and other clones once, few, many or no size at all.

D gene,clone size,J gene,V gene,CDR3 DNA,CDR3 protein
NA,many,TRBJ2-3,TRBV6-5,TGTGCCAGCAGTTACTCGACGCTCGGGGATACGCAGTATTTT,CASSYSTLGDTQYF
NA,many,TRBJ2-7,TRBV20-1,TGCAGTGCTGTGCGGGACAGCTTCTTTGGACCCCTGGGGGGGGAGCAGTACTTC,CSAVRDSFFGPLGGEQYF
TRBD1,NA,TRBJ2-1,TRBV4-2,TGTGCCAGCAGCCAAGATGGGACAGGCGACAGTTACAATGAGCAGTTCTTC,CASSQDGTGDSYNEQFF
TRBD1,few,TRBJ2-7,TRBV18,TGTGCCAGCTCAGTTCGAGACAGGGGCGAGCAGTACTTC,CASSVRDRGEQYF
TRBD1,NA,TRBJ1-5,TRBV7-8,TGTGCCAGCAGCTTTGTTGCGACACCCAGGGGGGCCCAGCATTTT,CASSFVATPRGAQHF
NA,NA,TRBJ2-2,TRBV7-3,TGTGCCAGCAGCCCAGGGTTTAGCACCGGGGAGCTGTTTTTT,CASSPGFSTGELFF
TRBD1,few,TRBJ1-2,TRBV10-2,TGCGCCAGCAGTGAGTCGAGATCGGGACAGGGGGCAGGGGACTATGGCTACACCTTC,CASSESRSGQGAGDYGYTF
TRBD1,NA,TRBJ1-2,TRBV12-3/TRBV12-4,TGTGCCAGCAGTCCAATCAGGGGGCACGTCTATGGCTACACCTTC,CASSPIRGHVYGYTF
NA,many,TRBJ2-2,TRBV7-3,TGTGCCAGCAGCTTAATACCACAGGCCGGGGAGCTGTTTTTT,CASSLIPQAGELFF
TRBD2,NA,TRBJ2-4,TRBV5-4,TGTGCCAGCAGCTTGGTCTCTAGCGGGGGATCCAAAAACATTCAGTACTTC,CASSLVSSGGSKNIQYF
NA,few,TRBJ2-3,TRBV20-1,TGCAGTGCGGACCAACTTCCGGATACGCAGTATTTT,CSADQLPDTQYF
TRBD1,many,TRBJ1-5,TRBV5-6,TGTGCCAGCAGCCCGTCCCGGGACAGGTATCAGCCCCAGCATTTT,CASSPSRDRYQPQHF
TRBD2,NA,TRBJ2-2,TRBV29-1,TGCAGCGTTGTAATAGCGGGAGCTACTACCGGGGAGCTGTTTTTT,CSVVIAGATTGELFF
NA,many,TRBJ2-7,TRBV5-1,TGCGCCAGCAGCTTCCTGACGGATAGCTCCTACGAGCAGTACTTC,CASSFLTDSSYEQYF
NA,few,TRBJ2-2,TRBV7-9,TGTGCCAGCAGCTTAGACTCCCCCGCCGGGGAGCTGTTTTTT,CASSLDSPAGELFF
NA,few,TRBJ2-1,TRBV29-1,TGCAGCGTACTTATCAGGGTCAATGAGCAGTTCTTC,CSVLIRVNEQFF
NA,NA,TRBJ2-5,TRBV6-1,TGTGCCAGCAGCCCTACAGGTTTTAGCCAAGAGACCCAGTACTTC,CASSPTGFSQETQYF
NA,few,TRBJ2-1,TRBV7-2,TGTGCCAGCAGAAAAGGACAGAACAATGAGCAGTTCTTC,CASRKGQNNEQFF
NA,few,TRBJ1-5,TRBV5-5,TGTGCCAGCAGTTTAGGGGGTCAGGATCAGCCCCAGCATTTT,CASSLGGQDQPQHF
TRBD2,few,TRBJ2-1,TRBV27,TGTGCCAGCAGTCCTAGACTAGCGGTCTACAATGAGCAGTTCTTC,CASSPRLAVYNEQFF
NA,few,TRBJ2-7,TRBV5-1,TGCGCCAGCAGCGTGAACGGGGGGCGAAATTTGGACGAGCAGTACTTC,CASSVNGGRNLDEQYF
NA,NA,TRBJ2-4,TRBV20-1,TGCAGTGCTAGAAAAACAGGGTTGTTGTGGAACATTCAGTACTTC,CSARKTGLLWNIQYF